The 32 T cell receptor beta chains below were found in one sample sequenced in a study of type 1 regulatory T cells. Their antigens remain unidentified. TCRdb redid the calling of the reads with MiXCR, one entry per CDR3 protein. The data show over 55,000 distinct CDR3 sequences, about 69% seen once. The sequenced sample was cultured T cells, either the whole culture or a sorted T cell fraction (not recorded which). Subset given: Tr1-enriched cell product generated in vitro against host alloantigens. All receptors come from a human donor in good health.

The chain links TRBV5-1 to TRBJ2-1; 7 bases line up with TRBD2. This CDR3 comprises 17 residues. Losses at the gene ends were 1 base for V and 4 bases for J; bases not matched to a gene: 11. Per germline, CDR1 SGHRS and CDR2 YFSETQ. CDR3 protein: CASSLSFYPSGYNEQFF. CDR3 nucleotides: TGCGCCAGCAGCTTGTCTTTTTATCCTAGCGGATACAATGAGCAGTTCTTC.

The rearrangement joins TRBV6-5 to TRBJ2-1; tentatively, D is TRBD2 (6 bases). Trimming took off 4 bases at V and 5 bases at J, with 21 bases between the two ends. This CDR3 has 17 residues. The germline CDR1 and CDR2 sequences are MNHEY and SVGAGI. The CDR3 region has the DNA TGTGCCAGCAGTTTGTTGTTGTATCGGGAGCGTCACAATGAGCAGTTCTTC. Translated, it gives CASSLLLYRERHNEQFF.

This clonotype was recorded only once. The CDR3, as DNA: TGTGCCAGCAGTATGACTAGCGGGAGTAGCATTCAGTACTTC. Translation gives CASSMTSGSSIQYF. This chain joins TRBV6-2 or TRBV6-3 and TRBJ2-4; TRBD2 matches at 12 bases. J gave up 9 bases and V 5 bases, and 5 bases lay outside the gene matches. CDR3 length equals 14 residues. Germline loops: CDR1 MNHEY, CDR2 SVGEGT.

The chain carries TRBV7-9 and TRBJ2-3; 11 bases match TRBD1. Germline-derived CDR1 and CDR2 are SEHNR and FQNEAQ (reference sequence). With V trimmed by 4 bases and J by 8 bases, 11 bases remained unmatched. CDR3 length equals 16 residues. CDR3 residues: CASSSGSGTGGGTQYF. For the CDR3, the DNA is TGTGCCAGCAGCTCAGGATCCGGGACAGGGGGAGGTACGCAGTATTTT. The variable domain in full, completed from reference TRBV7-9 and TRBJ2-3, reads DTGVSQNPRHKITKRGQNVTFRCDPISEHNRLYWYRQTLGQGPEFLTYFQNEAQLEKSRLLSDRFSAERPKGSFSTLEIQRTEQGDSAMYLCASSSGSGTGGGTQYFGPGTRLTVL.

This rearrangement joins TRBV6-2 or TRBV6-3 to TRBJ2-2, with 11 bases lining up with TRBD1. This CDR3 spans 20 amino acids. In germline, CDR1 is MNHEY, CDR2 SVGEGT. V was clipped by 8 bases and J by 2 bases; unmatched bases: 19. The CDR3 protein is CASCPSGTGGLGGNTGELFF. CDR3 nucleotide sequence: TGTGCCAGCTGCCCATCCGGGACAGGGGGTCTTGGAGGAAACACCGGGGAGCTGTTTTTT.

J is TRBJ2-1 and V is TRBV6-5; D is undetermined. Germline CDR1 and CDR2: MNHEY and SVGAGI. The germline V and J ends were trimmed by 4 bases and 8 bases, with 12 bases remaining between them. This CDR3 has 13 residues. CDR3: CASSSPPSDEQFF. The CDR3 DNA sequence: TGTGCCAGCAGTTCTCCTCCAAGCGATGAGCAGTTCTTC.

This clonotype is categorized as medium-sized. V gene TRBV6-1 combines with J gene TRBJ1-4; weak D call: TRBD1 (5 bases). Germline V lookup: CDR1 MNHNS, CDR2 SASEGT. The CDR3 is 15 residues long. V lost 3 bases to trimming and J lost 7 bases, with 15 bases between them. The CDR3 here is CASSEGLPGVEKLFF. CDR3 sequence (DNA): TGTGCCAGCAGTGAGGGACTCCCGGGAGTTGAAAAACTGTTTTTT.

This clonotype is medium-sized. The chain carries TRBV6-6 and TRBJ2-5; 9 bases agree with TRBD1. The CDR3 has 14 residues. Germline CDR1 is MNHNY and CDR2 is SVGAGI (reference sequence). With 7 bases clipped from V and 4 bases from J, the junction kept 7 bases outside the gene matches. The CDR3 loop is CASKRTGEGETQYF. The CDR3 region has the DNA TGTGCCAGCAAACGGACAGGGGAAGGAGAGACCCAGTACTTC.

This rearrangement joins TRBV12-3 or TRBV12-4 to TRBJ1-1; no clear D. The CDR3 has 13 amino acids. Trimming stripped 3 bases from V and 5 bases from J, with 10 bases between. In DNA form, the CDR3 reads TGTGCCAGCAGTTTTTCGCTAAGAACTGAAGCTTTCTTT. Amino acid sequence: CASSFSLRTEAFF.

The chain uses TRBV5-5 and TRBJ2-3; TRBD2 aligns across 8 bases. The length of the CDR3 is 15 residues. The V gene's germline CDR1 is SGHKS and CDR2 YYEKEE (reference sequence). The V and J ends lost 2 bases and 4 bases, in that order; junction bases with no gene match: 6. In DNA, the CDR3 is TGTGCCAGCAGCTTAGTGCCCGGGAGGGCAGATACGCAGTATTTT. Residues: CASSLVPGRADTQYF.

As to this clonotype: One end of the junction fails to match germline, which may point to a read error. The chain links TRBV7-2 to TRBJ2-1, with D possibly TRBD2 on 7 matching bases. Germline V CDR1 and CDR2: SGHTA, FQGNSA. This CDR3 is built from 12 residues. As DNA, the CDR3 is TGTGCCAGCAGCCCACCCTGGGAGGGGGTCATCTTC. This translates into CASSPPWEGVIF. The complete variable domain, with remaining parts taken from reference TRBV7-2 and TRBJ2-1, reads GAGVSQSPSNKVTEKGKDVELRCDPISGHTALYWYRQSLGQGLEFLIYFQGNSAPDKSGLPSDRFSAERTGGSVSTLTIQRTQQEDSAVYLCASSPPWEGVIFGPGTRLTVL.

This clonotype showed up just a few times. The chain combines TRBV12-3 or TRBV12-4 with TRBJ1-1; tentatively, D is TRBD1 (5 bases). V was clipped by 8 bases and J by 1 base, with 14 bases between them. The CDR3 runs 14 residues. The DNA for the CDR3 is TGTGCCAGCGGGTGGCGGGGGGGGAACACTGAAGCTTTCTTT. Its protein is CASGWRGGNTEAFF.

V and J are TRBV11-2 and TRBJ2-1; 7 bases fit TRBD2. The CDR3 is made up of 14 amino acids. Trimming removed 0 bases from V and 6 bases from J; junction bases left unmatched: 2. In germline, CDR1 is SGHAT, CDR2 FQNNGV. For the CDR3, the DNA is TGTGCCAGCAGCTTAGATTGGACTAGCAATGAGCAGTTCTTC. Its translation: CASSLDWTSNEQFF.

The V gene is TRBV6-1, the J gene TRBJ1-5; D unresolved. Germline-derived CDR1 and CDR2 are MNHNS and SASEGT. The CDR3 extends over 14 amino acids. The germline V and J ends were trimmed by 6 bases and 0 bases, with 9 bases remaining between them. CDR3 nucleotides: TGTGCCAGCAGGCCAAATTTTAGCAATCAGCCCCAGCATTTT. It encodes CASRPNFSNQPQHF.

In regard to this clonotype: An end of the junction does not agree with germline; a read error may underlie this. The chain recombines TRBV4-1 with TRBJ1-1, with 7 bases that match TRBD1. The CDR3 is 13 amino acids. Germline V gene data show CDR1 as MGHRA and CDR2 as YSYEKL. CDR3 sequence: CASRQDRAGEAFF. DNA of the CDR3: TGCGCCAGCAGACAAGACAGGGCCGGTGAAGCTTTCTTT.

The CDR3 sequence is CSARGGTGGPAGEQYF. The CDR3 DNA reads TGCAGTGCTAGGGGCGGGACAGGGGGACCCGCCGGCGAGCAGTACTTC. The chain couples TRBV20-1 to TRBJ2-7, with 11 nucleotides matching TRBD1. V trimming: 3 bases; J trimming: 6 bases; junction bases outside the gene matches: 13. Germline-derived CDR1 and CDR2 are DFQATT and SNEGSKA (reference sequence). CDR3 length: 16 amino acids.

The V call is TRBV4-3, the J call TRBJ2-7; perhaps TRBD1 as D (5 bases). The CDR3 is made up of 13 amino acids. The germline V gene has CDR1 LGHNA and CDR2 YSLEER. Trimming pared 0 bases from V and 4 bases from J, leaving 7 bases between. The CDR3 DNA reads as TGCGCCAGCAGCCAAGATAAGGGGTACGAGCAGTACTTC. Amino acids: CASSQDKGYEQYF.

The chain's CDR3 is CSMSDRGAYEQYF. The CDR3 region has the DNA TGCAGCATGTCGGACAGGGGGGCCTACGAGCAGTACTTC. The rearrangement links TRBV29-1 to TRBJ2-7, with TRBD1 matching 10 bases. The J segment lost 2 bases and the V segment lost 8 bases, leaving 6 bases of the junction unmatched. Germline V gene lookup returns CDR1 SQVTM and CDR2 ANQGSEA. The CDR3 runs to 13 residues.

The chain has TRBV3-1 and TRBJ2-1, with D perhaps TRBD2 (7 bases). CDR3 size: 15 residues. The germline V gene has CDR1 LGHDT and CDR2 YNNKEL (reference sequence). V dropped 5 bases and J dropped 3 bases, with 14 bases sitting between them. In DNA, the CDR3 is TGTGCCAGCAGCTCTGGAGCGGGACACTACAATGAGCAGTTCTTC. This encodes CASSSGAGHYNEQFF.

On this clonotype itself: A junction boundary mismatches the germline segment, possibly from a read error. This chain joins TRBV25-1 and TRBJ2-5; D gene uncertain. The CDR3 extends over 11 amino acids. CDR1 and CDR2 from the germline V gene are MGHDK and SYGVNS. DNA of the CDR3: TGTGCCAGCAGAGGGAAAGAGACTCAGTACTTC. This translates into CASRGKETQYF.

This clonotype turned up a few times. V usage is TRBV18 and J usage is TRBJ2-7, with TRBD1 matching over 8 bases. V gave up 2 bases and J gave up 3 bases; unmatched junction bases: 3. From germline, CDR1 is KGHSH and CDR2 LQKENI. This CDR3 has 14 residues. CDR3 nucleotides: TGTGCCAGCTCACCAGAGGACAGGGTCTACGAGCAGTACTTC. Its translation: CASSPEDRVYEQYF.

The chain employs TRBV2 and TRBJ1-6; weak D call: TRBD1 (5 bases). Germline V CDR1 and CDR2: SNHLY, FYNNEI. The CDR3 is made up of 13 amino acids. V was pared by 6 bases and J by 7 bases, with 10 bases between. The CDR3 sequence: CASSLEGNSPLHF. The CDR3, as DNA: TGTGCCAGCAGCCTAGAGGGGAATTCACCCCTCCACTTT.

The chain carries TRBV27 and TRBJ1-5; 9 nucleotides agree with TRBD1. CDR3 size: 15 residues. J lost 1 base, V lost 5 bases, and 3 bases had no gene match. Germline assignment: CDR1 MNHEY and CDR2 SMNVEV (reference sequence). This CDR3 reads CASSRTGASNQPQHF. CDR3 coding DNA: TGTGCCAGCAGTCGGACAGGGGCGAGCAATCAGCCCCAGCATTTT.

The CDR3 coding sequence is TGCAGTGCTTCCTTTATAGGACTAGCGAAACTAAATGAGCAGTTCTTC. As protein: CSASFIGLAKLNEQFF. The V and J genes are TRBV20-1 and TRBJ2-1; 9 positions match TRBD2. Losses at the gene ends were 5 bases for V and 7 bases for J; bases not matched to a gene: 15. Germline assignment: CDR1 DFQATT and CDR2 SNEGSKA (reference sequence). This CDR3 has 16 amino acids.

V is TRBV4-2 and J is TRBJ2-2; TRBD1 matches at 9 bases. The CDR3 is made up of 20 amino acids. V dropped 0 bases and J dropped 6; count of bases not matched to a gene: 17. CDR1 is LGHNA and CDR2 is YNFKEQ in the germline V gene. The CDR3 sequence is CASSQDFSRSGQGSSGELFF. CDR3 in DNA: TGTGCCAGCAGCCAAGATTTTTCGAGATCGGGACAGGGTTCTTCCGGGGAGCTGTTTTTT.

This clonotype has just a few counts. The chain carries TRBV12-3 or TRBV12-4 and TRBJ2-1; no reliable D call. V was pared by 3 bases and J by 4 bases, with 7 bases between. The CDR3 is 13 amino acids. CDR3 sequence (DNA): TGTGCCAGCAGTTTGGAGTCTTACAATGAGCAGTTCTTC. Its protein product is CASSLESYNEQFF.

The chain links TRBV28 to TRBJ2-3, with D possibly TRBD1 on 5 matching bases. Germline values: CDR1 MDHEN, CDR2 SYDVKM. The germline V and J ends were trimmed by 4 bases and 8 bases, with 7 bases remaining between them. The CDR3 contains 11 residues. CDR3 region: CASSSQGTQYF. CDR3 nucleotides: TGTGCCAGCAGTTCCCAGGGTACGCAGTATTTT.

The chain employs TRBV18 and TRBJ1-3, with 10 bases identical to TRBD1. The ends lost 3 bases at V and 1 base at J; junction bases unmatched: 3. Germline lookup yields CDR1 KGHSH and CDR2 LQKENI. The CDR3 contains 16 residues. The CDR3 region has the DNA TGTGCCAGCTCACCGGACAGGGGGTTTTCTGGAAACACCATATATTTT. Its translation: CASSPDRGFSGNTIYF. The entire variable domain, with the rest obtained from reference TRBV18 and TRBJ1-3, is as follows: NAGVMQNPRHLVRRRGQEARLRCSPMKGHSHVYWYRQLPEEGLKFMVYLQKENIIDESGMPKERFSAEFPKEGPSILRIQQVVRGDSAAYFCASSPDRGFSGNTIYFGEGSWLTVV.

The V and J genes are TRBV15 and TRBJ2-7; 12 bases fit TRBD2. CDR1 and CDR2 (germline): LNHNV, YYDKDF (reference sequence). V was pared by 2 bases and J by 3 bases, with 2 bases of the junction left unmatched. This CDR3 region has 15 residues. The CDR3 reads CATSRTSGRLYEQYF. CDR3 bases: TGTGCCACCAGCAGAACTAGCGGGAGGCTCTACGAGCAGTACTTC.

This chain connects TRBV20-1 to TRBJ2-5, with D uncertain. The germline V and J ends were trimmed by 1 base and 4 bases, with 10 bases remaining between them. CDR3 length: 13 residues. Per the germline V gene, CDR1 is DFQATT and CDR2 is SNEGSKA (reference sequence). The CDR3 protein is CSARADSIETQYF. The CDR3 nucleotides read TGCAGTGCTAGAGCAGATTCTATAGAGACCCAGTACTTC.

This chain connects TRBV18 to TRBJ2-3, with 12 bases that match TRBD2. This CDR3 is 17 amino acids long. CDR1 and CDR2 from the germline V gene are KGHSH and LQKENI. V gave up 6 bases and J gave up 3 bases; unmatched junction bases: 10. This chain's CDR3 is CASSTLTSGRGTDTQYF. The CDR3 DNA reads TGTGCCAGCTCCACCCTGACTAGCGGGAGAGGAACAGATACGCAGTATTTT. The entire variable domain, with the rest obtained from reference TRBV18 and TRBJ2-3, is as follows: NAGVMQNPRHLVRRRGQEARLRCSPMKGHSHVYWYRQLPEEGLKFMVYLQKENIIDESGMPKERFSAEFPKEGPSILRIQQVVRGDSAAYFCASSTLTSGRGTDTQYFGPGTRLTVL.

This clonotype was seen only a few times. In DNA form, the CDR3 reads TGTGCCAGCAGAAACGCGGGAGGCGGCACAGATACGCAGTATTTT. Protein: CASRNAGGGTDTQYF. The chain combines TRBV6-5 with TRBJ2-3; 8 nucleotides match TRBD2. Germline V gene sequence: CDR1 MNHEY, CDR2 SVGAGI. The CDR3 has 15 residues. V dropped 6 bases and J dropped 1; count of bases not matched to a gene: 6.